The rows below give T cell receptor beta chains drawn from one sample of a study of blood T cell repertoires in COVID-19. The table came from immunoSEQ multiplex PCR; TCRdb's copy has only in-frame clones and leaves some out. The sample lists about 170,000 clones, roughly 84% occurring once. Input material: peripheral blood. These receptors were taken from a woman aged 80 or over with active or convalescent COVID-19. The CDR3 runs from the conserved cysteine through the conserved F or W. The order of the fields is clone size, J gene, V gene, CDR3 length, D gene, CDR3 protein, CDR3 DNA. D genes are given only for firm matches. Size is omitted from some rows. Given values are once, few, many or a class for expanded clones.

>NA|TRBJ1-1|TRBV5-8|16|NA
CASSLEVGVGNTEAFF
TGTGCCAGCAGCTTGGAAGTCGGGGTTGGGAACACTGAAGCTTTCTTT
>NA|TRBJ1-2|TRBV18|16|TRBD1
CASSPQRSRQGADYTF
TGTGCCAGCTCACCACAGCGATCTAGACAGGGGGCAGACTACACCTTC
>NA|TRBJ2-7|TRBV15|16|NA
CATSRDRVRISYEQYF
TGTGCCACCAGCAGAGATCGAGTTAGAATTTCCTACGAGCAGTACTTC
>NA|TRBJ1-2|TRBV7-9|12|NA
CASSFLGNGYTF
TGTGCCAGCAGCTTTCTCGGGAATGGCTACACCTTC
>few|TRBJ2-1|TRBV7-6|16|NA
CASSPASAERYNEQFF
TGTGCCAGCAGCCCAGCATCAGCGGAACGTTACAATGAGCAGTTCTTC
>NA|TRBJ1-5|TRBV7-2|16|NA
CASSDTGFVGNQPQHF
TGTGCCAGCAGCGATACAGGGTTTGTAGGCAATCAGCCCCAGCATTTT
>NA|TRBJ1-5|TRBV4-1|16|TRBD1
CASSHVGQGVGQPQHF
TGCGCCAGCAGCCACGTAGGACAGGGGGTGGGTCAGCCCCAGCATTTT
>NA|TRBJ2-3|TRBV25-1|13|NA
CASSEQGPDTQYF
TGTGCCAGCAGTGAACAGGGCCCAGATACGCAGTATTTT
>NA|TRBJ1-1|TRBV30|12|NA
CAWSDVNGEAFF
TGTGCCTGGAGTGACGTGAACGGTGAAGCTTTCTTT
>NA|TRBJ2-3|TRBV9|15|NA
CASSGGTTSTDTQYF
TGTGCCAGCAGCGGTGGGACAACTAGCACAGATACGCAGTATTTT
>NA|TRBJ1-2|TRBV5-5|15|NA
CASSSTGIYGGGYTF
TGTGCCAGCAGCTCTACGGGTATCTACGGCGGCGGCTACACCTTC
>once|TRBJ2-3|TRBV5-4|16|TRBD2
CASSLGTSGSTDTQYF
TGTGCCAGCAGCCTAGGGACTAGCGGGAGTACAGATACGCAGTATTTT
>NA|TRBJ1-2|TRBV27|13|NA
CASRSREDYGYTF
TGTGCCAGCAGGAGCAGGGAGGACTATGGCTACACCTTC
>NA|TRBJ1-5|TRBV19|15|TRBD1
CASSWGQGYNQPQHF
TGTGCCAGTAGTTGGGGACAGGGGTACAATCAGCCCCAGCATTTT
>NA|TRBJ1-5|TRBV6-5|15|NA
CASIAGPYSNQPQHF
TGTGCCAGCATTGCAGGGCCTTATAGCAATCAGCCCCAGCATTTT
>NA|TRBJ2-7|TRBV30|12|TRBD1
CAWKDSGQVEYF
TGTGCCTGGAAAGACTCAGGACAGGTGGAGTACTTC
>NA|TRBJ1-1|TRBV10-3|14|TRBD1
CAMKGQGAGTEAFF
TGTGCCATGAAGGGACAGGGGGCCGGCACTGAAGCTTTCTTT
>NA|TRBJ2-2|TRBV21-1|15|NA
CASSKGQGRTGELFF
TGTGCCAGCAGCAAGGGACAGGGCCGCACCGGGGAGCTGTTTTTT
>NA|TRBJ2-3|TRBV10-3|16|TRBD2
CAISDLAGAPTDTQYF
TGTGCCATCAGTGACTTAGCGGGAGCCCCGACAGATACGCAGTATTTT
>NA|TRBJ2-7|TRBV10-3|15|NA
CAISPTALEGYEQYF
TGTGCCATCAGTCCGACGGCTCTAGAGGGCTACGAGCAGTACTTC
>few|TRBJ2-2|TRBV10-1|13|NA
CASRPGVSGELFF
TGCGCCAGCCGTCCAGGGGTATCCGGGGAGCTGTTTTTT
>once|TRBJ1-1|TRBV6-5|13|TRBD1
CASSQGGQTEAFF
TGTGCCAGCAGCCAGGGGGGACAGACTGAAGCTTTCTTT
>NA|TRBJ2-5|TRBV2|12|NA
CASTLDRETQYF
TGTGCCAGCACGTTGGACAGAGAGACCCAGTACTTC
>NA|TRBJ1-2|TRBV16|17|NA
CASSQSVTDRRFNGYTF
TGTGCCAGCAGCCAATCTGTTACTGACAGGAGATTCAATGGCTACACCTTC
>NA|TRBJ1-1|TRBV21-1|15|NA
CASKGGTGSRTEAFF
TGTGCCAGCAAAGGGGGGACAGGGAGTCGGACTGAAGCTTTCTTT
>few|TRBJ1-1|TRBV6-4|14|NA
CASSESGGYTEAFF
TGTGCCAGCAGTGAATCTGGGGGGTACACTGAAGCTTTCTTT
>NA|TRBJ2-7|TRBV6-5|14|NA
CASERRLPTYEQYF
TGTGCCAGCGAAAGGAGACTCCCTACCTACGAGCAGTACTTC
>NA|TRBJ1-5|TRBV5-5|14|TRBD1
CASSIGQGYQPQHF
TGTGCCAGCAGCATAGGACAGGGGTATCAGCCCCAGCATTTT
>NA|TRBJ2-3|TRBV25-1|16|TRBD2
CASSESGRAGADTQYF
TGTGCCAGCAGTGAGAGCGGGAGGGCCGGGGCAGATACGCAGTATTTT
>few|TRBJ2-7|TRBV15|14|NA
CATSRDIREGEQYF
TGTGCCACCAGCAGAGATATACGGGAAGGTGAGCAGTACTTC
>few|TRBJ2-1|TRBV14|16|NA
CASSLWAGASYNEQFF
TGTGCCAGCAGCCTCTGGGCGGGTGCCTCCTACAATGAGCAGTTCTTC
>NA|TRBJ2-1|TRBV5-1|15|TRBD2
CASSWSSGSRNEQFF
TGCGCCAGCAGCTGGTCTAGCGGGAGTCGAAATGAGCAGTTCTTC
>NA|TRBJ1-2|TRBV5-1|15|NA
CASSPAGGPNYGYTF
TGCGCCAGCAGTCCCGCGGGGGGGCCGAACTATGGCTACACCTTC
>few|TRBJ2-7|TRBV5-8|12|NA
CASSLGRSEQYF
TGTGCCAGCAGCTTGGGTCGTAGCGAGCAGTACTTC
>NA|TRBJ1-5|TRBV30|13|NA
CAWSIGRDQPQHF
TGTGCCTGGAGTATCGGCAGGGATCAGCCCCAGCATTTT
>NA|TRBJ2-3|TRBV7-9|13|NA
CASSSTSTDTQYF
TGTGCCAGCAGCTCTACTAGCACAGATACGCAGTATTTT
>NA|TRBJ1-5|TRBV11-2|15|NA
CASSLTGQFNQPQHF
TGTGCCAGCAGCTTAACAGGGCAGTTCAATCAGCCCCAGCATTTT
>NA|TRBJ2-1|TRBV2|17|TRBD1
CASTRQGATAGVNEQFF
TGTGCCAGCACCCGACAGGGGGCTACGGCGGGAGTCAATGAGCAGTTCTTC
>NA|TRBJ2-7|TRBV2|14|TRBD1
CASSGRDRGYEQYF
TGTGCCAGCAGTGGTAGGGACAGGGGGTACGAGCAGTACTTC
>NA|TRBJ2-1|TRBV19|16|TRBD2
CASRSLPGLGYNEQFF
TGTGCCAGTAGATCTTTACCGGGACTAGGCTACAATGAGCAGTTCTTC
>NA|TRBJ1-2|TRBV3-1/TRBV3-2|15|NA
CASSQGITENYGYTF
TGTGCCAGCAGCCAAGGAATCACAGAGAACTATGGCTACACCTTC
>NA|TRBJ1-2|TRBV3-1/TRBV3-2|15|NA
CASSQVGARNYGYTF
TGTGCCAGCAGCCAAGTTGGGGCGCGGAACTATGGCTACACCTTC
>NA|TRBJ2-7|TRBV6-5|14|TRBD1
CASSLQGATYEQYF
TGTGCCAGCAGTTTACAGGGGGCGACCTACGAGCAGTACTTC
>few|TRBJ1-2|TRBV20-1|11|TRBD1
CSAPRAGGLTF
TGCAGTGCCCCCCGGGCAGGGGGCCTCACCTTC
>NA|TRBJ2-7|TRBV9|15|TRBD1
CASSVRDRGFYEQYF
TGTGCCAGCAGCGTACGGGACAGGGGCTTTTACGAGCAGTACTTC
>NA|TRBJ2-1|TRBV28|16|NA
CASSSPSAMARNEQFF
TGTGCCAGCAGTTCCCCCTCCGCTATGGCGAGGAATGAGCAGTTCTTC
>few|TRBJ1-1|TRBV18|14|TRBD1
CASSPDRVNTEAFF
TGTGCCAGCTCCCCCGACAGGGTGAACACTGAAGCTTTCTTT
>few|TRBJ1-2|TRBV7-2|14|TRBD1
CASSLGQGNYGYTF
TGTGCCAGCAGCTTAGGACAGGGGAACTATGGCTACACCTTC
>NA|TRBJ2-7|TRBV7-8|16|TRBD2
CASSLMPLADTYEQYF
TGTGCCAGCAGCTTAATGCCGCTAGCGGATACCTACGAGCAGTACTTC
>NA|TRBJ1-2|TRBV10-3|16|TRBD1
CAISVGDRRVGYGYTF
TGTGCCATCAGTGTTGGGGACAGACGAGTAGGCTATGGCTACACCTTC
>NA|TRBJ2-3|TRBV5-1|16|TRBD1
CASSLGRTGVTDTQYF
TGCGCCAGCAGCTTGGGAAGGACAGGGGTCACAGATACGCAGTATTTT
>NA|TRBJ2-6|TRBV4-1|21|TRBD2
CASSQEPPEVAGVSGANVLTF
TGCGCCAGCAGCCAAGAACCCCCCGAGGTAGCGGGAGTGTCAGGGGCCAACGTCCTGACTTTC
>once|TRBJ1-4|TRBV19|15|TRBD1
CASTPRQGTNEKLFF
TGTGCCAGTACCCCTAGACAGGGGACTAATGAAAAACTGTTTTTT
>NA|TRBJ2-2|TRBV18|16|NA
CASSPVLLANTGELFF
TGTGCCAGCTCACCAGTCCTACTCGCTAATACCGGGGAGCTGTTTTTT
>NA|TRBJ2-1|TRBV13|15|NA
CASSPRPGTYNEQFF
TGTGCCAGCAGCCCGCGGCCGGGGACCTACAATGAGCAGTTCTTC
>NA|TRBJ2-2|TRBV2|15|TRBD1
CASRGTGGAAGELFF
TGTGCCAGCAGGGGGACAGGGGGCGCCGCCGGGGAGCTGTTTTTT
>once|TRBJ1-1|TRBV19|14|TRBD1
CASRRTGKGTEAFF
TGTGCCAGTAGAAGGACAGGGAAAGGTACTGAAGCTTTCTTT